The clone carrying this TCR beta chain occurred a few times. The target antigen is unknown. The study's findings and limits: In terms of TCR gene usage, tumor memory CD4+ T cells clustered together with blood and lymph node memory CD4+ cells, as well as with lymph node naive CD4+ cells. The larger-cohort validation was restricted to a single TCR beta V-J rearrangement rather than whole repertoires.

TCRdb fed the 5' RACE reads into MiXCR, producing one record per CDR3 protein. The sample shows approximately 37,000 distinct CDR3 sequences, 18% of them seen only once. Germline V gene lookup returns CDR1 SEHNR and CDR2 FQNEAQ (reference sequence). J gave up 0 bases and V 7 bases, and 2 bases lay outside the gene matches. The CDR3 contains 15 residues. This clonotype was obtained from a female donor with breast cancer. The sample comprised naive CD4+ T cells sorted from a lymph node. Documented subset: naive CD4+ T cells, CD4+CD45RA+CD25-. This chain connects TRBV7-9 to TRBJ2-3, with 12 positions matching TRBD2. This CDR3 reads CASTLAGGSTDTQYF. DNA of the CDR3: TGTGCCAGCACCCTAGCGGGAGGGAGCACAGATACGCAGTATTTT.